This TCR beta chain was identified in a study of beta chain features in type 1 diabetes. About the research overall: Sorted cell examination encompassed 100,000,000 or so cells across all samples.

The whole isolated RNA underwent reverse transcription, so sequencing captured expressed TCRB transcripts. About 3.6 million reads was the average for naive, central memory and regulatory T cell samples. Method: immunoSEQ multiplex PCR; TCRdb's copy keeps in-frame clones and lacks some. The table lists some 330,000 clones, 9.5% to 12% of them singletons. Study-level results: HLA effects on TCRB rearrangement stayed unresolved here.

In germline, CDR1 is MNHEY, CDR2 SMNVEV (reference sequence). V shed 5 bases and J shed 6 bases, with 14 bases lying between them. The length of the CDR3 is 14 residues. Notes on this clone: The antigen is undetermined.

Sequencing was performed on naive CD4+ T cells from blood. The V gene is TRBV27, the J gene TRBJ2-1; a possible D gene is TRBD2 (5 bases). This clonotype was obtained from a woman aged 25 to 39 in good health. Here the CDR3 reads CASSPITRINEQFF. CDR3 DNA sequence: TGTGCCAGCAGTCCGATTACTAGAATCAATGAGCAGTTCTTC.